These 24 T cell receptor beta chains were all obtained from the same sample, sequenced in a study of blood T cells in healthy people across ages. The authors ran a second PCR of 7 to 11 cycles using a sample-barcoded 5' primer and a J-beta primer mix. TCRdb independently ran MiXCR on the 5' RACE reads; one entry per CDR3 protein. The table includes around 670,000 distinct CDR3 sequences, roughly 31% detected once. The sequenced sample was blood. The receptors shown here come from a woman aged 80 or older in good health.

Points on this clonotype: Germline is not matched at one junction end, which may reflect a read error. V gene TRBV5-4 combines with J gene TRBJ2-5; TRBD2 matches at 9 bases. The CDR3 loop spans 14 amino acids. CDR1 is SGHNT, CDR2 YYREEE, per germline (reference sequence). CDR3 in amino acids: CAGSLRGGLETQYF. DNA of the CDR3: TGTGCCGGCAGCTTGCGGGGGGGCCTGGAGACCCAGTACTTC.

At least ten counts were recorded for this clonotype. The rearrangement uses TRBV7-2 and TRBJ2-1; 9 bases match TRBD2. V lost 6 bases and J lost 9; bases outside the gene matches: 9. Germline V gene sequence: CDR1 SGHTA, CDR2 FQGNSA. The CDR3 consists of 14 residues. CDR3 region: CASRLGAGGFEQFF. Written as DNA, the CDR3 is TGTGCCAGCAGATTGGGGGCGGGGGGGTTTGAGCAGTTCTTC.

Notes on this clonotype: Possible read error: a much larger clone is one base away. The chain joins TRBV12-3 or TRBV12-4 to TRBJ1-1; TRBD1 aligns across 9 bases. CDR3 length: 14 amino acids. The trim removed 7 bases at V and 4 bases at J, leaving 7 bases unmatched. The CDR3 here is CASTRTGESTEAFF. CDR3 nucleotide sequence: TGTGCCAGCACGAGGACAGGGGAGAGCACTGAAGCTTTCTTT.

This chain joins TRBV9 and TRBJ1-5; 7 positions match TRBD1. CDR1 is SGDLS and CDR2 is YYNGEE in the germline V gene. The CDR3 has 14 residues. V shed 3 bases, J shed 3 bases, and the junction held 3 bases outside the gene matches. The DNA of the CDR3 is TGTGCCAGCAGCGGGGGACAGATCAATCAGCCCCAGCATTTT. It yields the protein CASSGGQINQPQHF.

This clonotype was found many times. The V and J genes are TRBV27 and TRBJ2-3, with a weak D call TRBD1 (5 bases). With 2 bases removed from V and 9 bases from J, the gap between germline ends came to 12 bases. The CDR3 contains 13 residues. The V gene's germline CDR1 is MNHEY and CDR2 SMNVEV (reference sequence). CDR3 sequence: CASSLNQQGTQYF. The CDR3 DNA follows: TGTGCCAGCAGTTTAAACCAGCAGGGAACGCAGTATTTT.

This clonotype turned up a few times. Just one base apart from a much larger clone, this may be a read error. This chain uses TRBV6-6 with TRBJ2-5; TRBD1 agrees at 7 bases. Germline V gene data show CDR1 as MNHNY and CDR2 as SVGAGI (reference sequence). The CDR3 has 12 residues. V was pared by 7 bases and J by 11 bases, with 10 bases of the junction left unmatched. CDR3 sequence (DNA): TGTGCCAGCATCGATTCCCAGGGGGAGCAGTACTTC. It is translated as CASIDSQGEQYF.

This clonotype occurred many times. This rearrangement joins TRBV6-1 to TRBJ1-1; possibly TRBD1 for D (5 bases). Trimming cost V 5 bases and J 6 bases, with 16 bases left between them. Germline V gives CDR1 MNHNS, CDR2 SASEGT. The CDR3 covers 14 residues. The DNA of the CDR3 is TGTGCCAGCAGTTCGACAGCCCGGCGGGCTGAAGCTTTCTTT. This sequence encodes CASSSTARRAEAFF.

Points on this clonotype: Possible read error: a much larger clone is one base away. The V and J genes are TRBV11-2 and TRBJ2-1, with no clear D. The CDR3 is 16 residues long. Germline CDR1 SGHAT, CDR2 FQNNGV. CDR3 nucleotide sequence: TGTGCCAACAGCTTATCTCTGCCCGGCTCCTACAATGAGCAGTTCTTC. It yields the protein CANSLSLPGSYNEQFF.

There are a few counts of this clonotype. The V gene is TRBV6-2 or TRBV6-3, the J gene TRBJ2-7; 7 bases match TRBD2. The CDR3 loop spans 15 amino acids. Looked up from germline, CDR1 is MNHEY and CDR2 is SVGEGT. V was clipped by 4 bases and J by 7 bases; unmatched bases: 13. The CDR3 region has the DNA TGTGCCAGCAGTTTAGGACTAGTCTCCTTGAATGAGCAGTACTTC. Protein: CASSLGLVSLNEQYF.

This clonotype showed up just once. Given a much more abundant clone one base away, this may be a read error. This chain connects TRBV4-2 to TRBJ1-2; D is undetermined. Germline V CDR1 and CDR2: LGHNA, YNFKEQ. The CDR3 runs to 14 residues. Trimming removed 0 bases from V and 7 bases from J, with 12 bases in between. The CDR3 loop is CASSQDLRSFGYTF. In DNA form, the CDR3 reads TGTGCCAGCAGCCAAGATCTCAGGAGCTTTGGCTACACCTTC.

At least ten counts were recorded for this clonotype. This chain links TRBV4-2 with TRBJ1-2; 7 bases are shared with TRBD1. CDR1 and CDR2 from the germline V gene are LGHNA and YNFKEQ. Trimming removed 1 base from V and 0 bases from J; junction bases left unmatched: 2. The CDR3 runs to 15 residues. The CDR3 region has the DNA TGTGCCAGCAGCCAAGCAGGGGGTACTAACTATGGCTACACCTTC. Translation gives CASSQAGGTNYGYTF.

In this sample, this clonotype turned up once. A much larger clone differs by one base, so this may be a read error. The rearrangement uses TRBV2 and TRBJ2-5, with 8 bases that match TRBD2. The germline CDR1 and CDR2 sequences are SNHLY and FYNNEI. This CDR3 comprises 15 residues. Here the CDR3 DNA reads TGTGCCAGCAGCGCCGGGGGGGCAGTTGAAGAGACCCGGTACTTC. It is translated as CASSAGGAVEETRYF.

This clonotype was found many times. The rearrangement uses TRBV20-1 and TRBJ2-5; 9 positions agree with TRBD2. This CDR3 spans 14 amino acids. J gave up 2 bases and V 2 bases, and 3 bases lay outside the gene matches. The germline V gene has CDR1 DFQATT and CDR2 SNEGSKA (reference sequence). CDR3 coding DNA: TGCAGTGCTAGAATAAGCGGGGGGCAAGAGACCCAGTACTTC. Translated, it gives CSARISGGQETQYF.

This clonotype was seen ten or more times. The chain has TRBV4-1 and TRBJ2-7; D ambiguous. V shed 1 base and J shed 9 bases, with 10 bases lying between them. Germline CDR1 is MGHRA and CDR2 is YSYEKL. CDR3 size: 12 residues. DNA of the CDR3: TGCGCCAGCAGCCAAGGCGGTGCAGGGCAGTACTTC. It translates to CASSQGGAGQYF.

This clonotype was detected many times. The chain uses TRBV10-3 and TRBJ1-6; possibly TRBD1 for D (5 bases). V was trimmed by 0 bases and J by 9 bases, leaving 12 bases between them. CDR3 size: 15 residues. Germline CDR1 reads ENHRY; CDR2 reads SYGVKD. The CDR3 sequence is CAISESTGGTSPLHF. The CDR3 region has the DNA TGTGCCATCAGTGAGTCGACTGGGGGGACTTCACCCCTCCACTTT.

This clonotype showed up many times. The V call is TRBV20-1, the J call TRBJ2-6; 9 bases are shared with TRBD1. The CDR3 sequence is 15 residues long. Unmatched junction bases numbered 6, after V lost 3 bases and J lost 6 bases. Per the germline V gene, CDR1 is DFQATT and CDR2 is SNEGSKA (reference sequence). The CDR3 here is CSASPGTGQANVLTF. The CDR3 DNA follows: TGCAGTGCTAGCCCCGGGACAGGGCAGGCCAACGTCCTGACTTTC.

This clonotype has a handful of counts. One end of the junction varies from germline; a read error may be responsible. The V gene is TRBV7-6, the J gene TRBJ2-3, with D possibly being TRBD2 (6 bases). The V gene's germline CDR1 is SGHVS and CDR2 FNYEAQ. CDR3 length equals 15 residues. DNA of the CDR3: TGTGCCGGCAGCTTGGGGGGACGGATAGGTGATACGCAGTATTTT. Its translation is CAGSLGGRIGDTQYF.

The genes are TRBV29-1 and TRBJ2-3, with 9 bases lining up with TRBD2. The trim removed 5 bases at V and 5 bases at J, leaving 8 bases unmatched. Looked up from germline, CDR1 is SQVTM and CDR2 is ANQGSEA. CDR3 size: 14 residues. Written as DNA, the CDR3 is TGCAGCGTTTCTTTAGCGGGAGAGGGAGATACGCAGTATTTT. Amino acid sequence: CSVSLAGEGDTQYF.

This clonotype came up many times. The rearrangement uses TRBV7-9 and TRBJ1-1, with 9 bases identical to TRBD1. Trimming removed 5 bases from V and 5 bases from J; junction bases left unmatched: 9. Germline CDR1 is SEHNR and CDR2 is FQNEAQ (reference sequence). The CDR3 is 15 amino acids. The CDR3 bases are TGTGCCAGCAGCAAATTGGGACAGGGAGGGACTGAAGCTTTCTTT. It specifies CASSKLGQGGTEAFF.

As regards this clonotype: This may come from a read error, since a much larger clone is one base off. The gene calls are TRBV6-1 and TRBJ2-5; a possible D gene is TRBD2 (5 bases). Germline-derived CDR1 and CDR2 are MNHNS and SASEGT. The CDR3 spans 14 residues. Trimming cost V 11 bases and J 0 bases, with 16 bases left between them. CDR3 DNA: TGTGCCTGCAAGGGAACGGGGTACCAAGAGACCCAGTACTTC. It specifies CACKGTGYQETQYF.

This clonotype has at least ten counts. The chain uses TRBV5-1 and TRBJ1-1, with D tentatively TRBD1 (5 bases). The CDR3 loop spans 13 amino acids. CDR1 is SGHRS, CDR2 YFSETQ, per germline. V was shortened by 3 bases and J by 0 bases, with 6 bases between the two germline ends. CDR3 sequence (DNA): TGCGCCAGCAGCTCGGACATGAACACTGAAGCTTTCTTT. Protein sequence: CASSSDMNTEAFF.

This clonotype was detected ten times or more. The CDR3 region has the DNA TGTGCCAGCAGTAAACCCCGGGACAGGGGGCGAGAGACCCAGTACTTC. Protein sequence: CASSKPRDRGRETQYF. The chain combines TRBV6-1 with TRBJ2-5, with TRBD1 identical over 12 bases. CDR3 size: 16 residues. In germline, CDR1 is MNHNS, CDR2 SASEGT. With V trimmed by 5 bases and J by 4 bases, 8 bases remained unmatched.

This clonotype was picked up a small number of times. A much larger clone lies one base from this, so it may be a read error. This chain uses TRBV11-3 with TRBJ2-1; 9 nucleotides line up with TRBD1. Germline values: CDR1 SGHNT, CDR2 YENEEA. V lost 5 bases and J lost 13; bases outside the gene matches: 18. The CDR3 length is 16 residues. CDR3 nucleotide sequence: TGTGCCAGCAGCCCGGGGACAGGGAGTCCCCAAGAGACCCAGTTCTTC. Its translation: CASSPGTGSPQETQFF.

This clonotype was detected only a few times. The CDR3 DNA sequence: TGTGCCAGCAGCGTACGGGGGCAGAGCGACTATGGCTACACCTTC. Residues: CASSVRGQSDYGYTF. The rearrangement links TRBV9 to TRBJ1-2; possible D gene TRBD1, 6 bases. Germline CDR1 and CDR2: SGDLS and YYNGEE. This CDR3 is 15 amino acids long. Trimming took 1 base from V and 3 from J, leaving 13 bases between them.